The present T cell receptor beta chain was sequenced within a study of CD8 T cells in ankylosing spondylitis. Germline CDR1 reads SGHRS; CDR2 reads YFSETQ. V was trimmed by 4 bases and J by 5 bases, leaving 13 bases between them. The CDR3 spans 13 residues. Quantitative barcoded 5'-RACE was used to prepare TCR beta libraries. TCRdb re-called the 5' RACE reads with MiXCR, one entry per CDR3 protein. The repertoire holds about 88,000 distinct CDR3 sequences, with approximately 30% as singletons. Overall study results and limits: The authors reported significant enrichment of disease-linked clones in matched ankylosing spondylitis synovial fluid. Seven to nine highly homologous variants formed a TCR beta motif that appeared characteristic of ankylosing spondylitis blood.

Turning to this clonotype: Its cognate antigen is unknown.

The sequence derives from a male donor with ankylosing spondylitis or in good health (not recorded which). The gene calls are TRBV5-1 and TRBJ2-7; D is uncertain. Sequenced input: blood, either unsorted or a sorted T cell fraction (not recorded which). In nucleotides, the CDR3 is TGCGCCAGCAGCCTCCAAATAGGGAACGAGCAGTACGTC. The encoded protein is CASSLQIGNEQYV.